The entry below gives a single T cell receptor (beta chain) sequence along with its context. Trimming took off 2 bases at V and 9 bases at J, with 17 bases between the two ends. CDR3 length equals 15 residues. The data were taken from a study of CD8 T cells in Susac syndrome. Reverse transcription of about 0.5 to 1 ug RNA was performed with random hexamers. TCRdb re-called the immunoSEQ multiplex PCR reads through MiXCR, storing one row per CDR3 protein. The sample lists about 150,000 distinct CDR3 sequences, around 90% occurring once. The gene calls are TRBV12-3 or TRBV12-4 and TRBJ2-1; no clear D gene. This TCR was recovered from a human donor in good health. The material sequenced was CD4+ T cells from PBMCs. In DNA form, the CDR3 reads TGTGCCAGCAGTTTAAGCCTGGCAGGCCCATTTGAGCAGTTCTTC. It specifies CASSLSLAGPFEQFF.